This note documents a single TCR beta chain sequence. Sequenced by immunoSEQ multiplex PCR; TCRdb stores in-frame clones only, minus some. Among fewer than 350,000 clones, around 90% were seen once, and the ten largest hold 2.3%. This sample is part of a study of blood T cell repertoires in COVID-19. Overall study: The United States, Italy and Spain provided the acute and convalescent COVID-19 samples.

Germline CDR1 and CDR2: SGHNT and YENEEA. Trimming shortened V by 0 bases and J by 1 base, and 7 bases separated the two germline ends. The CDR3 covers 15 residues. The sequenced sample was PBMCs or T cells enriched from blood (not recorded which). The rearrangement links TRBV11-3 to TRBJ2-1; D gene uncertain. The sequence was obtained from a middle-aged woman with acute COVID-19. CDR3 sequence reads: CASSLDLRSYNEQFF. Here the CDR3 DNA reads TGTGCCAGCAGCTTAGATCTGAGATCCTACAATGAGCAGTTCTTC.